The entry below gives a single T cell receptor (beta chain) sequence along with its context. Its specificity is not known. This CDR3 is built from 14 residues. Germline CDR1 is SNHLY and CDR2 is FYNNEI. Between the trimmed V and J ends, which lost 10 bases and 6 bases, there was a span of 16 bases. The record originates from a study of T cell responses to AZD1222 COVID-19 vaccine. Study outcomes and limitations: Recipients of AZD1222 seropositive at baseline numbered only five or six. With two AZD1222 doses given, Spike-specific TCR breadth and depth both rose.

TCRdb's copy holds only in-frame clones and misses some; the assay was immunoSEQ multiplex PCR. The sample yields roughly 120,000 clones, about 90% seen once. This chain joins TRBV2 and TRBJ1-6; tentatively, D is TRBD1 (5 bases). The TCR comes from an adult in good health. The sample here was peripheral blood, taken on day 0 of AZD1222 vaccination. The CDR3 protein is CAITSGVGNSPLHF. CDR3 nucleotides: TGTGCCATCACATCGGGGGTCGGTAATTCACCCCTCCACTTT.